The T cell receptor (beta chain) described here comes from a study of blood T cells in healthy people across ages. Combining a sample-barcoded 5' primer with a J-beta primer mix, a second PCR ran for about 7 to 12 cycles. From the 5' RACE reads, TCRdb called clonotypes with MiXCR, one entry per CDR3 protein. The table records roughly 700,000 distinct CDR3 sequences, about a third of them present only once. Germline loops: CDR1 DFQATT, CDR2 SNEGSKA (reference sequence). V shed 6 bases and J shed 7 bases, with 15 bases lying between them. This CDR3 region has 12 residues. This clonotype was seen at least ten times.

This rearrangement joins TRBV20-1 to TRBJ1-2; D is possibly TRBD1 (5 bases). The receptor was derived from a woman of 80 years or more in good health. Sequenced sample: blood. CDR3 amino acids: CSALGLRVGYTF. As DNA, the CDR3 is TGCAGTGCCCTGGGACTGAGGGTTGGCTACACCTTC.